These 9 T cell receptor beta chains originate from one sample sequenced in a study of OX40 agonist ivuxolimab in advanced cancers. Profiled with immunoSEQ multiplex PCR; TCRdb holds only in-frame clones, not every one. The sample includes 45,000 to 60,000 clones, about 89% of them seen just once. The sample consisted of CD4+ or CD8+ T cells sorted from blood, taken in a trial of the OX40 agonist ivuxolimab. The receptor source for this set is an adult with an advanced solid tumor such as melanoma, head and neck, liver or kidney cancer.

This sequence joins TRBV7-9 and TRBJ2-5, with no clear D. There are 9 residues in the CDR3. In germline, CDR1 is SEHNR, CDR2 FQNEAQ (reference sequence). Trimming took off 8 bases at V and 9 bases at J, with 7 bases between the two ends. The CDR3 DNA is TGTGCCAGCGAGGAGCCCCAGTACTTC. Residues: CASEEPQYF.

The chain joins TRBV18 to TRBJ2-1; 7 bases map to TRBD2. CDR1 and CDR2 from the germline V gene are KGHSH and LQKENI. The CDR3 is 14 amino acids. The V and J ends lost 3 bases and 5 bases, in that order; junction bases with no gene match: 4. CDR3 DNA: TGTGCCAGCTCACCTCTAGCGGATAACAATGAGCAGTTCTTC. The encoded protein is CASSPLADNNEQFF.

This sequence joins TRBV18 and TRBJ2-7; D is undetermined. Trimming took 3 bases from V and 2 from J, leaving 14 bases between them. Germline loops: CDR1 KGHSH, CDR2 LQKENI. The CDR3 totals 15 residues. CDR3 protein: CASSPGTRSAYEQYF. The CDR3 DNA reads as TGTGCCAGCTCACCGGGAACCAGGTCGGCCTACGAGCAGTACTTC.

The chain is built from TRBV7-2 and TRBJ2-7; a weak D match, TRBD2 (6 bases). The ends were cut back, 6 bases at V and 3 bases at J, with 18 bases in the middle. Germline loops: CDR1 SGHTA, CDR2 FQGNSA. CDR3 length: 15 residues. CDR3 loop: CASRRSGGPDYEQYF. CDR3 nucleotide sequence: TGTGCCAGCAGGCGCTCCGGAGGGCCAGACTACGAGCAGTACTTC.

The chain links TRBV29-1 to TRBJ2-5; TRBD1 matches at 9 bases. This CDR3 is 13 amino acids long. Germline CDR1 SQVTM, CDR2 ANQGSEA. V dropped 6 bases and J dropped 4; count of bases not matched to a gene: 6. CDR3 in DNA: TGCAGCGTAGGGACAGGGCATCGAGAGACCCAGTACTTC. The encoded protein is CSVGTGHRETQYF.

The chain links TRBV5-4 to TRBJ1-5; D is unclear. Germline CDR1 SGHNT, CDR2 YYREEE (reference sequence). Trimming pared 0 bases from V and 10 bases from J, leaving 17 bases between. The length of the CDR3 is 15 residues. CDR3 in DNA: TGTGCCAGCAGCTTGGGTCCGGGGTTCCGGAATCCCCAGCATTTT. Translated, it gives CASSLGPGFRNPQHF.

This chain links TRBV6-1 with TRBJ2-3; TRBD2 matches at 10 bases. V dropped 1 base and J dropped 2; count of bases not matched to a gene: 6. The CDR3 spans 17 residues. Germline V gene data show CDR1 as MNHNS and CDR2 as SASEGT. DNA for the CDR3: TGTGCCAGCAGTGAAGAGGATAGCGGGAGGATCACAGATACGCAGTATTTT. Translation: CASSEEDSGRITDTQYF.

V is TRBV6-5 and J is TRBJ2-5; the D gene is possibly TRBD2 (6 bases). Matching the DNA end better, TRBJ2-7 makes the J call doubtful. This CDR3 is built from 12 residues. Germline V gives CDR1 MNHEY, CDR2 SVGAGI. CDR3 nucleotides: TGTGCCAGCACCCGCGGGATTAGCGAGCAGTACTTC. Its protein is CASTRGISEQYF.

V usage is TRBV14 and J usage is TRBJ2-1; D is uncertain. This CDR3 is built from 14 residues. Germline V gene sequence: CDR1 SGHDN, CDR2 FVKESK. V lost 0 bases and J 5 bases, leaving 8 bases between the germline ends. The CDR3 bases are TGTGCCAGCAGCCAAGATAGGGCAGACAATGAGCAGTTCTTC. Protein: CASSQDRADNEQFF.